A selection of T cell receptor beta chains follows, all from one sample in a study of blood T cell repertoires in COVID-19. Profiled with immunoSEQ multiplex PCR; TCRdb holds only in-frame clones, not every one. The sample yields 55,000 to 65,000 clones, about 81% seen once. Sequenced material: peripheral blood. The source is a human donor in a cohort sampled during active COVID-19. Both conserved end residues are part of each CDR3. The D gene is left open where the match is weak. Some rows have no size entry. The others give once, few or many, or a class for an expanded clone.

v_gene,j_gene,abundance,d_gene,CDR3nt,CDR3aa
TRBV7-9,TRBJ2-5,.,TRBD2,TGTGCCAGCAGCTTGAGCGGGGGGGACGCGGGCCAGTACTTC,CASSLSGGDAGQYF
TRBV5-1,TRBJ1-1,.,TRBD1,TGCGCCAGCAGCTTGGAAAGGACAGGGCACACTGAAGCTTTCTTT,CASSLERTGHTEAFF
TRBV2,TRBJ2-1,.,.,TGCGACAGGTGCAGGGGCCCGCGTGAGCAGTTCTTC,CDRCRGPREQFF
TRBV5-5,TRBJ2-1,.,.,TGTGCCAGCAGTCCCAACGGACTATCCTACAATGAGCAGTTCTTC,CASSPNGLSYNEQFF
TRBV10-3,TRBJ2-3,.,TRBD2,TGTGCCATCAATGAAGGACTAGCGGGGGGGTCCACAGATACGCAGTATTTT,CAINEGLAGGSTDTQYF
TRBV11-2,TRBJ2-7,.,.,TGTGCCAGCAGTCAAAAGACAGGAGGAACCTACGAGCAGTACTTC,CASSQKTGGTYEQYF
TRBV3-1/TRBV3-2,TRBJ1-6,once,TRBD1,TGTGCCAGCAGCTCACAGGGGCAGTCACCCCTCCACTTT,CASSSQGQSPLHF
TRBV4-1,TRBJ2-2,.,.,TGCGCCAGCAGCCGATTTGGGGAGACGAAGGCCGGGGAGCTGTTTTTT,CASSRFGETKAGELFF
TRBV7-2,TRBJ1-3,.,TRBD1,TGTGCCAGCAGCTTTAGCCCGGGACAGATTGGAAACACCATATATTTT,CASSFSPGQIGNTIYF
TRBV5-1,TRBJ1-1,.,.,TGCGCCAGCAGCCCCCAGGGGAATGAGGCTTTCTTT,CASSPQGNEAFF
TRBV27,TRBJ2-4,.,.,TGTGCCAGCAGTTCAGGGATAGCCAAAAACATTCAGTACTTC,CASSSGIAKNIQYF
TRBV6-2/TRBV6-3,TRBJ2-7,few,TRBD1,TGTGCCAGCAGTTCCTGGACAGGCTCCTACGAGCAGTACTTC,CASSSWTGSYEQYF
TRBV24-1,TRBJ2-5,.,.,TGTGCCACATCCAGGAGAGGACTGTTCCAAGAGACCCAGTACTTC,CATSRRGLFQETQYF
TRBV5-1,TRBJ2-2,.,.,TGCGCCAGCGCCGTGTTCGTCGGGGGAGCGAGTGGGGAGCTGTTTTTT,CASAVFVGGASGELFF
TRBV6-2/TRBV6-3,TRBJ2-7,.,.,TGTGCCAGCAGTTATGGGAGAGCCTACGAGCAGTACTTC,CASSYGRAYEQYF
TRBV6-6,TRBJ2-1,.,TRBD2,TGTGCCAGCAGCGCCCCGCCCTTTCGACAGGAGGGACTAGCTAACAATGAGCAGTTCTTC,CASSAPPFRQEGLANNEQFF
TRBV6-4,TRBJ2-3,.,TRBD2,TGTGCCAGCAGTGACCGTGCGGGAGGGCCAGATACGCAGTATTTT,CASSDRAGGPDTQYF